This TCR beta chain was observed in a study of tumor and adjacent non-tumor tissue in lung cancer. Study overall: Around 4.4 million productive TCRbeta reads were obtained per sample on average.

Study-level findings and limits: Compared with tumor, normal lung showed significantly lower TCR diversity.

The J segment lost 1 base and the V segment lost 3 bases, leaving 2 bases of the junction unmatched. Germline CDR1 SGHNT, CDR2 YYREEE (reference sequence). This CDR3 spans 16 amino acids. This clonotype was recorded many times. Antigen: not known. No cell sorting was done before RNA was extracted from the tissue. The library came from three nested PCR rounds adapted from ARM-PCR protocols. TCRdb re-analysed the multiplex PCR reads in MiXCR, keeping a single row per CDR3 protein. The table includes about 93,000 distinct CDR3 sequences, about 72% detected once. The sequence came from a man in his 60s with non-small cell lung cancer. Source material: lung tumor tissue. The V gene is TRBV5-4, the J gene TRBJ2-3; 13 nucleotides agree with TRBD2. The CDR3 is CASSSGLAGGTDTQYF. Here the CDR3 DNA reads TGTGCCAGCAGCTCCGGACTAGCGGGGGGCACAGATACGCAGTATTTT.